This paragraph reports one T cell receptor beta chain. Using a J-beta primer mix together with a sample-barcoded 5' primer, a second PCR was run for roughly 7 to 11 cycles. TCRdb reprocessed the 5' RACE reads via MiXCR and lists one record per CDR3 protein. The sample lists 650,000 to 1,000,000 distinct CDR3 sequences, 35% to 40% occurring once. The entry originates in a study of blood T cells in healthy people across ages. The TCR comes from a man in his late teens or twenties in good health. The sequencing input was blood.

In nucleotides, the CDR3 is TGTGCCAGCAGTTACGGACAGGGGCCGATCACCGGGGAGCTGTTTTTT. Its protein is CASSYGQGPITGELFF. This chain connects TRBV6-6 to TRBJ2-2, with 9 positions matching TRBD1. CDR1 MNHNY and CDR2 SVGAGI come from the germline V gene (reference sequence). V lost 2 bases and J lost 4; bases outside the gene matches: 5. There are 16 residues in the CDR3.